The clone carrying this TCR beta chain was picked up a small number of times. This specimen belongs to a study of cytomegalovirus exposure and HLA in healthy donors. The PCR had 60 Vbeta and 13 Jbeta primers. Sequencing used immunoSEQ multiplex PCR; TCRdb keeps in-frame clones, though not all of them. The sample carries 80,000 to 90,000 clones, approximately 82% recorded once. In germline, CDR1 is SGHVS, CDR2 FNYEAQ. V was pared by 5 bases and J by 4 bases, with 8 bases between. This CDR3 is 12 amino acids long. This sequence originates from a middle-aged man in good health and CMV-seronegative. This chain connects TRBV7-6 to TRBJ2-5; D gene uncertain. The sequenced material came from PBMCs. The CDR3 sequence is CASSPSRETQYF. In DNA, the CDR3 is TGTGCCAGCAGCCCCTCCAGAGAGACCCAGTACTTC.